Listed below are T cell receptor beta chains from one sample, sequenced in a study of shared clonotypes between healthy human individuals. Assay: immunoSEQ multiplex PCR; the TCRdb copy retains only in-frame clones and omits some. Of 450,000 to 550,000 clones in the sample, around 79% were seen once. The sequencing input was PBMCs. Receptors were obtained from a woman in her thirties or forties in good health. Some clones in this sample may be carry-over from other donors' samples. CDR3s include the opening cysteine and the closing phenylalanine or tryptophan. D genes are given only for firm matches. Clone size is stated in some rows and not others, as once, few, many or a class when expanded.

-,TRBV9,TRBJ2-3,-,CASSVDRALPTDTQYF,TGTGCCAGCAGCGTAGATCGCGCCCTTCCCACAGATACGCAGTATTTT
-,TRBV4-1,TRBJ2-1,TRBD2,CASSPGTSGSGYNEQFF,TGCGCCAGCAGCCCCGGGACTAGCGGGAGCGGTTACAATGAGCAGTTCTTC
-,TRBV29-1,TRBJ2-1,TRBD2,CSVFSSGPYNEQFF,TGCAGCGTTTTTTCTAGCGGGCCCTACAATGAGCAGTTCTTC
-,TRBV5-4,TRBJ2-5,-,CASSSDIPQETQYF,TGTGCCAGCAGCTCGGACATCCCCCAAGAGACCCAGTACTTC
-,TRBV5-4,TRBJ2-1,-,CASSWGLPPNEQFF,TGTGCCAGCAGCTGGGGACTGCCCCCCAATGAGCAGTTCTTC
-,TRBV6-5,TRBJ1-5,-,CASREQGNQPQHF,TGTGCCAGCAGAGAACAGGGCAATCAGCCCCAGCATTTT
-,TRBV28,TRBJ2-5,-,CASSFSASKLNQETQYF,TGTGCCAGCAGTTTCTCGGCTTCAAAACTAAACCAAGAGACCCAGTACTTC
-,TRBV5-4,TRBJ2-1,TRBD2,CASSPLGLAGQTYNEQFF,TGTGCCAGCAGCCCCCTGGGACTAGCGGGACAAACCTACAATGAGCAGTTCTTC
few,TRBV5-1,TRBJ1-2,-,CASSLPGQPYGYTF,TGCGCCAGCAGCTTGCCCGGACAGCCTTATGGCTACACCTTC
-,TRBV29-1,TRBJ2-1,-,CSSNSGYNEQFF,TGCAGCTCAAATTCAGGGTACAATGAGCAGTTCTTC
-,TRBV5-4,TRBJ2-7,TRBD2,CASRRAGGGEQYF,TGTGCCAGCCGGAGGGCGGGGGGCGGCGAGCAGTACTTC
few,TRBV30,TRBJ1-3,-,CAWSRTGTGNTIYF,TGTGCCTGGAGCCGCACAGGGACTGGAAACACCATATATTTT
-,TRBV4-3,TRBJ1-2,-,CASSPHGGEANYGYTF,TGCGCCAGCAGCCCCCACGGGGGGGAGGCTAACTATGGCTACACCTTC
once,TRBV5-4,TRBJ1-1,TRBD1,CASSPQQGANTEAFF,TGTGCCAGCAGCCCGCAACAGGGGGCGAACACTGAAGCTTTCTTT